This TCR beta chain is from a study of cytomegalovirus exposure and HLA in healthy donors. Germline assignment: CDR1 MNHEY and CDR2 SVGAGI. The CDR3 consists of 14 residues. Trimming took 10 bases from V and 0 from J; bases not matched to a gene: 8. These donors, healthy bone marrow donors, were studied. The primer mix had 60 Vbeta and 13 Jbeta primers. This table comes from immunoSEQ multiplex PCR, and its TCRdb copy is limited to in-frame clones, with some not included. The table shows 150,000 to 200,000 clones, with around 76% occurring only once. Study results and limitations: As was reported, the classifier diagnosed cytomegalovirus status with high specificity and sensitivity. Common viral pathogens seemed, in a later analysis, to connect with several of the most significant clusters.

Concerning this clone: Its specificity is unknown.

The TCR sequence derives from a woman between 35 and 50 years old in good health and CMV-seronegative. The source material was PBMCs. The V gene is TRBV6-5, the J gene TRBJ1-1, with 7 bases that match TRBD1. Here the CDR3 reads CATSAGGVNTEAFF. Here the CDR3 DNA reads TGTGCCACCTCCGCAGGGGGAGTGAACACTGAAGCTTTCTTT.